Included here is one T cell receptor beta chain sequence, with context. Its antigen is undetermined. Within the library, unique molecular identifiers were attached to each individual cDNA molecule. Authors' processing steps: Across samples, TCR counts had a median of roughly 97,000 and ranged from roughly 23,224 to 690,600. TCRdb used MiXCR to reprocess the 5' RACE reads, holding one entry per CDR3 protein. These V and J calls are TCRdb output, not the study's own analysis. The table records 65,000 to 90,000 distinct CDR3 sequences, 15% to 20% of them present only once. The sample comes from a study of human T cells and chemical hapten exposure. The study extracted total RNA from unfractionated whole blood. Germline lookup yields CDR1 SEHNR and CDR2 FQNEAQ (reference sequence). The trim removed 3 bases at V and 2 bases at J, leaving 7 bases unmatched. There are 18 residues in the CDR3. Study results and caveats: There was no change with DPC sensitization in TCRs above 1 in 1000 frequency.

V and J are TRBV7-9 and TRBJ2-1, with TRBD2 matching 13 bases. The TCR was taken from a female donor in good health. The CDR3: CASSLGLAGLTTYNEQFF. The DNA of the CDR3 is TGTGCCAGCAGCTTGGGACTAGCGGGACTCACCACCTACAATGAGCAGTTCTTC.